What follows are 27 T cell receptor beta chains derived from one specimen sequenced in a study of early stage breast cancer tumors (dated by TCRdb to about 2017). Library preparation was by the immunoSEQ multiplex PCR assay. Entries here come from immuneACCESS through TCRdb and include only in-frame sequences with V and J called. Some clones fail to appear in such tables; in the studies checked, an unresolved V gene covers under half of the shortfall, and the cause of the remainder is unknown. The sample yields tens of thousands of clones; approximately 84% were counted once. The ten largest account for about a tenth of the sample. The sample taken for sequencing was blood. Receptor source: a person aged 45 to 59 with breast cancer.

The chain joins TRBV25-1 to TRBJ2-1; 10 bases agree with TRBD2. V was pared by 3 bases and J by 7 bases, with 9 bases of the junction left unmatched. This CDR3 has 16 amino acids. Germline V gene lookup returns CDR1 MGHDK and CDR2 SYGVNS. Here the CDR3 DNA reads TGTGCCAGCAGTGATGGCCTAGCGGGAGTCGTTAATGAGCAGTTCTTC. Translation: CASSDGLAGVVNEQFF.

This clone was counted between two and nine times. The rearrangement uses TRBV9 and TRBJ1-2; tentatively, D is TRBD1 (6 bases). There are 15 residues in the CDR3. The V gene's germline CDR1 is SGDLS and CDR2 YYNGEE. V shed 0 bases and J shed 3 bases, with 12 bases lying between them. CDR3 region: CASSVEAGEDYGYTF. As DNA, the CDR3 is TGTGCCAGCAGCGTAGAGGCAGGGGAGGACTATGGCTACACCTTC.

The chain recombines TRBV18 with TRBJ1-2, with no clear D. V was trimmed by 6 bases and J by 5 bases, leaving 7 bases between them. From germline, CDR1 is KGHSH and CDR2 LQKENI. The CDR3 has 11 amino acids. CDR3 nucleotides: TGTGCCAGCTCGTCCACGTATGGCTACACCTTC. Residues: CASSSTYGYTF.

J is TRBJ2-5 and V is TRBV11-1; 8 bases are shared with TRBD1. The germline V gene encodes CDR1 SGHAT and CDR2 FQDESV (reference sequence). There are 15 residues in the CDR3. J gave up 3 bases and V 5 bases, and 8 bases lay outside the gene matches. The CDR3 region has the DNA TGTGCCAGCAGCCCCCCGGACAGGGCCGAAGAGACCCAGTACTTC. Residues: CASSPPDRAEETQYF. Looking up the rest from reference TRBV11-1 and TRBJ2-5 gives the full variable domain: EAEVAQSPRYKITEKSQAVAFWCDPISGHATLYWYRQILGQGPELLVQFQDESVVDDSQLPKDRFSAERLKGVDSTLKIQPAELGDSAMYLCASSPPDRAEETQYFGPGTRLLVL.

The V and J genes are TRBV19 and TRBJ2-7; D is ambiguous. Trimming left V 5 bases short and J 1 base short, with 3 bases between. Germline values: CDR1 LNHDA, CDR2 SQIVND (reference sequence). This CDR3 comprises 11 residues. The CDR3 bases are TGTGCCAGTAGTCTATCCTACGAGCAGTACTTC. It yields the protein CASSLSYEQYF.

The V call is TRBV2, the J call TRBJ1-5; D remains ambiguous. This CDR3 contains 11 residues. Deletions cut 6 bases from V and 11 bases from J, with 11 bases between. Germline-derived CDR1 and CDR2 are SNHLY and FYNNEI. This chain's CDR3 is CASSDINAQHF. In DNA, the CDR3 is TGTGCCAGCAGCGACATCAACGCCCAGCATTTT.

CDR3 sequence reads: CASRATGYNEQFF. CDR3 DNA sequence: TGTGCCAGCAGGGCCACAGGGTACAATGAGCAGTTCTTC. The chain joins TRBV7-9 to TRBJ2-1; D perhaps matches TRBD1 (6 bases). V was clipped by 6 bases and J by 4 bases, with 10 bases between them. The V gene's germline CDR1 is SEHNR and CDR2 FQNEAQ (reference sequence). The CDR3 totals 13 residues.

DNA for the CDR3: TGTGCCAGCAGTGAGCGGCTAGGTTTAGACGAGCAGTACTTC. Translating it yields CASSERLGLDEQYF. V and J are TRBV6-1 and TRBJ2-7; D ambiguous. The germline V gene encodes CDR1 MNHNS and CDR2 SASEGT. With 3 bases removed from V and 5 bases from J, the gap between germline ends came to 14 bases. The CDR3 has 14 amino acids.

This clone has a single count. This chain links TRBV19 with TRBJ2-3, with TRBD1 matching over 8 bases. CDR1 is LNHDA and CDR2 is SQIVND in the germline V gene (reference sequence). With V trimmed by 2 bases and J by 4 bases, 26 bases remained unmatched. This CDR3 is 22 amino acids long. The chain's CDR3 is CASSICQGATSGDKGGPDTQYF. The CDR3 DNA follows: TGTGCCAGTAGTATATGTCAGGGGGCCACTTCTGGTGATAAAGGGGGCCCAGATACGCAGTATTTT.

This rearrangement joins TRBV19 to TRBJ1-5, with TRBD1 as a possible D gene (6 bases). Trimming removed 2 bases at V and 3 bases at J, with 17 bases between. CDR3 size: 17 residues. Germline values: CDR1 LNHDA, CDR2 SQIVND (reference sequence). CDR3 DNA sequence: TGTGCCAGTAGTATATTAGAAGGGGGTGTACACAATCAGCCCCAGCATTTT. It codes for CASSILEGGVHNQPQHF.

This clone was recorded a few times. CDR3 region: CASSELGTLNTGELFF. The CDR3 DNA reads as TGTGCCAGCAGCGAACTGGGGACATTAAACACCGGGGAGCTGTTTTTT. The rearrangement links TRBV6-1 to TRBJ2-2; the D gene is possibly TRBD1 (6 bases). Germline-derived CDR1 and CDR2 are MNHNS and SASEGT. V lost 6 bases, J lost 2 bases, and 16 bases lay in between. CDR3 size: 16 residues.

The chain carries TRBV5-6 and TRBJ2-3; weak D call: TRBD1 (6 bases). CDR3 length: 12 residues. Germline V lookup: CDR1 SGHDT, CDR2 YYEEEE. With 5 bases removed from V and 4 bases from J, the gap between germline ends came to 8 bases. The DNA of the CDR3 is TGTGCCAGCAGACCAGGGGCAGATACGCAGTATTTT. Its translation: CASRPGADTQYF.

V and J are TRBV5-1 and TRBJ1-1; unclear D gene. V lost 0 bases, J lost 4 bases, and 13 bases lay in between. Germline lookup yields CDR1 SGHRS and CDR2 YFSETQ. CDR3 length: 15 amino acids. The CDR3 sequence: CASSLAGGAGTEAFF. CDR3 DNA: TGCGCCAGCAGCTTGGCGGGTGGAGCGGGCACTGAAGCTTTCTTT. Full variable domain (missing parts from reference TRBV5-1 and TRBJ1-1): KAGVTQTPRYLIKTRGQQVTLSCSPISGHRSVSWYQQTPGQGLQFLFEYFSETQRNKGNFPGRFSGRQFSNSRSEMNVSTLELGDSALYLCASSLAGGAGTEAFFGQGTRLTVV.

The CDR3 loop reads CASSPPVLLTEAFF. Here the CDR3 DNA reads TGTGCCAGCTCACCACCAGTCTTATTAACTGAAGCTTTCTTT. The chain joins TRBV18 to TRBJ1-1; D is unresolved. Trimming took 0 bases from V and 5 from J, leaving 10 bases between them. From germline, CDR1 is KGHSH and CDR2 LQKENI. The CDR3 consists of 14 residues.

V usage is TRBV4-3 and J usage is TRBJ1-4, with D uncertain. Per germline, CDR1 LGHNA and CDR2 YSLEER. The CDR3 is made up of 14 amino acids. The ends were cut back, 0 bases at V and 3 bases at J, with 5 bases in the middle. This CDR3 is CASSQELANEKLFF. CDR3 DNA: TGCGCCAGCAGCCAAGAACTGGCTAATGAAAAACTGTTTTTT.

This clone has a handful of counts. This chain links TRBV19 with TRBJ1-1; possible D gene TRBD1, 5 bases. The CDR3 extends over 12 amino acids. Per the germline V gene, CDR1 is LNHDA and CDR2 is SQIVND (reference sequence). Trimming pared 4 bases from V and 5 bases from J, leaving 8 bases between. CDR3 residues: CASSTGRTEAFF. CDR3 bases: TGTGCCAGTAGTACAGGGAGGACTGAAGCTTTCTTT.

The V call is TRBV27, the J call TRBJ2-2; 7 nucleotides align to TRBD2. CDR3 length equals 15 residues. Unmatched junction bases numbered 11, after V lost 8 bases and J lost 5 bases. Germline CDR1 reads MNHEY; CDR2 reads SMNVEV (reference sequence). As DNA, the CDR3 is TGTGCCAGCCTGCGGAGAACGGGGGGAACCGGGGAGCTGTTTTTT. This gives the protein CASLRRTGGTGELFF.

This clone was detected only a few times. The CDR3, as DNA: TGTGCCAGCAGACCCCCGGGGTTAAGGGGATACACTGAAGCTTTCTTT. This gives the protein CASRPPGLRGYTEAFF. The V call is TRBV7-9, the J call TRBJ1-1; tentative D call: TRBD1 (5 bases). The CDR3 sequence is 16 residues long. The V gene's germline CDR1 is SEHNR and CDR2 FQNEAQ (reference sequence). The V gene lost 6 bases and the J gene lost 3 bases, with 20 bases spanning the gap.

CDR3 amino acids: CASSYSQGYEQYF. As DNA, the CDR3 is TGTGCCAGCAGTTACTCCCAAGGCTACGAGCAGTACTTC. The rearrangement uses TRBV6-6 and TRBJ2-7; D not resolved. The CDR3 is 13 residues long. V dropped 0 bases and J dropped 3 bases, with 6 bases sitting between them. Germline values: CDR1 MNHNY, CDR2 SVGAGI (reference sequence).

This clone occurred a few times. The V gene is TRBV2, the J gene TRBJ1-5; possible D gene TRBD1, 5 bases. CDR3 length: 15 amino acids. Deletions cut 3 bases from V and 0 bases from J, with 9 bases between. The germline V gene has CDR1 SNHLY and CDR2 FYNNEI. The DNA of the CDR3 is TGTGCCAGCAGTGACCAGGGCTATAGCAATCAGCCCCAGCATTTT. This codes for CASSDQGYSNQPQHF. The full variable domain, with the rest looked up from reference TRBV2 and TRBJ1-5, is EPEVTQTPSHQVTQMGQEVILRCVPISNHLYFYWYRQILGQKVEFLVSFYNNEISEKSEIFDDQFSVERPDGSNFTLKIRSTKLEDSAMYFCASSDQGYSNQPQHFGDGTRLSIL.

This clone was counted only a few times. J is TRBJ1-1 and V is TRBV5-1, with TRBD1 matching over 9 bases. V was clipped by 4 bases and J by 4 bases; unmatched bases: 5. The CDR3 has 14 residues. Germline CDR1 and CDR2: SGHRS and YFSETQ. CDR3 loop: CASSPETGGTEAFF. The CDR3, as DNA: TGCGCCAGCAGCCCCGAGACAGGGGGCACTGAAGCTTTCTTT.

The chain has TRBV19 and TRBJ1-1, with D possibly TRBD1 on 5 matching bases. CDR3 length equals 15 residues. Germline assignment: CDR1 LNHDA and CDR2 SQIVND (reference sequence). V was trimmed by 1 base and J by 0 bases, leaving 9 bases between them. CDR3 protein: CASSIGGRLNTEAFF. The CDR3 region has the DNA TGTGCCAGTAGTATAGGGGGCAGGCTGAACACTGAAGCTTTCTTT.

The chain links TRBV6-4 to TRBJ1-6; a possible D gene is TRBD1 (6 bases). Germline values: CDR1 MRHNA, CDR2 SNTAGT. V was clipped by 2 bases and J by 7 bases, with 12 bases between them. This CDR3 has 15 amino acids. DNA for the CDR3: TGTGCCAGCAGTGACGTCCCGGGACACAATTCACCCCTCCACTTT. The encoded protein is CASSDVPGHNSPLHF.

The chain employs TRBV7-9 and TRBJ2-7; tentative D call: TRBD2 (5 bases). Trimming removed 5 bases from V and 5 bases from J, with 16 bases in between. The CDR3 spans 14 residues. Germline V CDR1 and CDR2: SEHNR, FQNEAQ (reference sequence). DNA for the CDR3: TGTGCCAGCAGCCTGGCTACTAGTCTTCACGAGCAGTACTTC. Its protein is CASSLATSLHEQYF. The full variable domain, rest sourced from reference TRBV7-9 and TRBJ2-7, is DTGVSQNPRHKITKRGQNVTFRCDPISEHNRLYWYRQTLGQGPEFLTYFQNEAQLEKSRLLSDRFSAERPKGSFSTLEIQRTEQGDSAMYLCASSLATSLHEQYFGPGTRLTVT.

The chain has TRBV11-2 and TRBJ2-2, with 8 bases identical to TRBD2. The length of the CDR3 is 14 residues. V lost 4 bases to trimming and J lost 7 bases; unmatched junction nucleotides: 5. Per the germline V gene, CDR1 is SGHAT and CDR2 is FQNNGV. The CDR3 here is CASSSGGPLGELFF. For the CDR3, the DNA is TGTGCCAGCAGCTCGGGGGGGCCTCTCGGGGAGCTGTTTTTT.

In nucleotides, the CDR3 is TGTGCCAGCAGCCTTCTGGCTAGCGGGGGCCAAGAGACCCAGTACTTC. This translates into CASSLLASGGQETQYF. The chain couples TRBV7-6 to TRBJ2-5; 10 nucleotides line up with TRBD2. CDR3 length: 16 residues. From germline, CDR1 is SGHVS and CDR2 FNYEAQ. V was clipped by 5 bases and J by 1 base; unmatched bases: 7.

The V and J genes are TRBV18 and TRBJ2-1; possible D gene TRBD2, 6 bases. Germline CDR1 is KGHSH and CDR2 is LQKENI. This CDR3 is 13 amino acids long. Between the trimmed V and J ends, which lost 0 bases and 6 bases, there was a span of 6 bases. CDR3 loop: CASSPPTSNEQFF. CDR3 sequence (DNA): TGTGCCAGCTCACCACCGACTAGCAATGAGCAGTTCTTC.